A single sample gave rise to the 31 T cell receptor beta chains below, sequenced in a study of T cell repertoires in cytomegalovirus infection. TCRdb re-called the reads through MiXCR, storing one row per CDR3 protein. The top ten clones hold about 24% of a sample with under 600,000 distinct CDR3 sequences, 16% of them seen once. Sequenced sample: CD8+ T cells from PBMCs. The source of these receptors is a human donor in good health (CMV status not recorded). Some clones in this sample may be carry-over from other donors' samples.

This clonotype was picked up many times. This chain links TRBV7-9 with TRBJ1-2, with unresolved D. The V and J ends lost 5 bases and 3 bases respectively, with 13 bases between them. Germline loops: CDR1 SEHNR, CDR2 FQNEAQ (reference sequence). The CDR3 runs to 14 residues. CDR3 amino acids: CASSRVVDHYGYTF. CDR3 nucleotides: TGTGCCAGCAGCCGCGTGGTGGATCACTATGGCTACACCTTC.

In this sample, this clonotype turned up a few times. J is TRBJ2-7 and V is TRBV13; TRBD1 matches at 7 bases. The V and J ends lost 7 bases and 3 bases, in that order; junction bases with no gene match: 9. The V gene's germline CDR1 is PRHDT and CDR2 FYEKMQ (reference sequence). The CDR3 sequence is 14 residues long. For the CDR3, the DNA is TGTGCCAGCACCCAAGGGGGCGCGGACTACGAGCAGTACTTC. Translating gives CASTQGGADYEQYF. Full variable domain (rest looked up from reference TRBV13 and TRBJ2-7): AAGVIQSPRHLIKEKRETATLKCYPIPRHDTVYWYQQGPGQDPQFLISFYEKMQSDKGSIPDRFSAQQFSDYHSELNMSSLELGDSALYFCASTQGGADYEQYFGPGTRLTVT.

A few counts support this clonotype. The J gene is TRBJ1-2, the V gene TRBV4-2, with 10 nucleotides matching TRBD1. Losses at the gene ends were 4 bases for V and 3 bases for J; bases not matched to a gene: 5. Germline V gene sequence: CDR1 LGHNA, CDR2 YNFKEQ. The CDR3 is 15 residues long. CDR3 sequence (DNA): TGTGCCAGCAGCCCAGCAGGACAGGGGGACTATGGCTACACCTTC. Translated: CASSPAGQGDYGYTF.

The chain is built from TRBV15 and TRBJ2-5; TRBD1 matches 7 bases. The CDR3 length is 14 residues. The junction had 4 bases not matched to a gene; V was cut back by 5 bases and J by 1 base. The germline gives CDR1 LNHNV, CDR2 YYDKDF (reference sequence). Written as DNA, the CDR3 is TGTGCCACCAGCGTCGACAGGGTCCAAGAGACCCAGTACTTC. Protein sequence: CATSVDRVQETQYF.

The sample holds a few counts of this clonotype. V and J are TRBV5-6 and TRBJ2-7; D is uncertain. V gave up 4 bases and J gave up 2 bases, with 13 bases separating them. The CDR3 consists of 14 residues. CDR1 and CDR2 from the germline V gene are SGHDT and YYEEEE. CDR3 DNA: TGTGCCAGCAGCGAGTCTGTCAGGCCCTACGAGCAGTACTTC. Residues: CASSESVRPYEQYF.

The rearrangement links TRBV7-9 to TRBJ2-5, with a weak D call TRBD2 (5 bases). Per germline, CDR1 SEHNR and CDR2 FQNEAQ (reference sequence). This CDR3 is built from 15 residues. V lost 5 bases and J lost 3, with 16 bases in between. The CDR3 is CASSLQLGKEETQYF. CDR3 sequence (DNA): TGTGCCAGCAGCCTCCAACTCGGGAAGGAAGAGACCCAGTACTTC.

This clonotype was recorded a few times. The chain joins TRBV7-9 to TRBJ1-1; no clear D gene. CDR3 size: 14 residues. Germline CDR1 is SEHNR and CDR2 is FQNEAQ (reference sequence). V was cut by 5 bases and J by 6 bases, with 16 bases left in between. CDR3 DNA: TGTGCCAGCAGCCCTATAGGTAGTTTCTCTGAAGCTTTCTTT. Protein product: CASSPIGSFSEAFF.

This clonotype came up a few times. J is TRBJ2-4 and V is TRBV19; D tentatively fits TRBD1 or TRBD2 (7 bases each). Germline V gives CDR1 LNHDA, CDR2 SQIVND (reference sequence). The CDR3 sequence is 15 residues long. The germline V and J ends were trimmed by 3 bases and 6 bases, with 15 bases remaining between them. The CDR3 bases are TGTGCCAGTAGTATGAGGGGAGGGGGCATAAACATTCAGTACTTC. This codes for CASSMRGGGINIQYF.

This clonotype was recorded many times. V and J are TRBV6-5 and TRBJ2-3; 7 nucleotides agree with TRBD1. Germline V CDR1 and CDR2: MNHEY, SVGAGI. With 7 bases clipped from V and 2 bases from J, the junction kept 6 bases outside the gene matches. This CDR3 comprises 14 residues. The CDR3: CASTQQGHTDTQYF. In nucleotides, the CDR3 is TGTGCCAGCACCCAACAGGGGCACACAGATACGCAGTATTTT.

V usage is TRBV27 and J usage is TRBJ2-1; D might be TRBD2 (5 bases). V lost 6 bases, J lost 4 bases, and 10 bases lay in between. This CDR3 has 13 residues. Germline CDR1 MNHEY, CDR2 SMNVEV (reference sequence). The DNA of the CDR3 is TGTGCCAGCAGCGGGATTGGTTACAATGAGCAGTTCTTC. Amino acid sequence: CASSGIGYNEQFF.

The chain has TRBV4-2 and TRBJ1-5, with D unresolved. Trimming took 4 bases from V and 1 from J, leaving 8 bases between them. Germline CDR1 reads LGHNA; CDR2 reads YNFKEQ. CDR3 size: 14 residues. CDR3: CASSLINSNQPQHF. DNA of the CDR3: TGTGCCAGCAGCCTAATCAACAGCAATCAGCCCCAGCATTTT.

This clonotype was seen just once. The CDR3 does not close with the conserved phenylalanine or tryptophan, likely indicating a read error. The chain joins TRBV3-1 to TRBJ2-7, with 7 bases identical to TRBD1. J was trimmed by 3 bases and V by 1 base; bases with no gene match: 3. Germline CDR1 and CDR2: LGHDT and YNNKEL (reference sequence). CDR3 size: 14 residues. The CDR3 coding sequence is TGTGCCAGCAGCCAAGTGGGACAGAACTACGAGCAGTACTTA. Protein: CASSQVGQNYEQYL.

This clonotype was recorded at least ten times. V is TRBV10-3 and J is TRBJ1-5; D ambiguous. V lost 3 bases, J lost 1 base, and 10 bases lay in between. Germline values: CDR1 ENHRY, CDR2 SYGVKD. The CDR3 contains 15 residues. The CDR3 region is CAISDPDLSNQPQHF. The CDR3 bases are TGTGCCATCAGTGATCCAGATCTCAGCAATCAGCCCCAGCATTTT.

The chain employs TRBV7-6 and TRBJ2-2; D call uncertain. Trimming shortened V by 5 bases and J by 8 bases, and 9 bases separated the two germline ends. This CDR3 spans 12 amino acids. Germline CDR1 is SGHVS and CDR2 is FNYEAQ. Here the CDR3 reads CASSRTPGELFF. The DNA of the CDR3 is TGTGCCAGCAGCCGGACGCCGGGGGAGCTGTTTTTT.

The CDR3 sequence is CASSQTTGLTEAFF. In DNA, the CDR3 is TGTGCCAGCAGCCAAACGACAGGGCTCACTGAAGCTTTCTTT. The V call is TRBV27, the J call TRBJ1-1; 7 bases map to TRBD1. The CDR3 sequence is 14 residues long. Trimming took 6 bases from V and 4 from J; bases not matched to a gene: 8. The germline V gene encodes CDR1 MNHEY and CDR2 SMNVEV (reference sequence).

This clonotype occurred many times. The chain joins TRBV18 to TRBJ2-1; D is possibly TRBD1 or TRBD2 (5 bases each). Germline V gene data show CDR1 as KGHSH and CDR2 as LQKENI. V was pared by 1 base and J by 5 bases, with 9 bases between. The CDR3 runs 14 residues. CDR3 residues: CASSPLGVDNEQFF. CDR3 in DNA: TGTGCCAGCTCACCACTGGGGGTAGACAATGAGCAGTTCTTC.

In its sample, this clonotype was seen many times. V is TRBV11-3 and J is TRBJ2-7; the D call may be TRBD1 or TRBD2 (5 bases each). The ends were cut back, 5 bases at V and 2 bases at J, with 16 bases in the middle. The CDR3 runs 15 residues. Germline values: CDR1 SGHNT, CDR2 YENEEA. CDR3 sequence reads: CASSKSGTNPYEQYF. The DNA for the CDR3 is TGTGCCAGCAGCAAATCCGGGACGAACCCCTACGAGCAGTACTTC.

Ten or more counts support this clonotype. The chain is built from TRBV27 and TRBJ1-1; 7 bases fit TRBD1. This CDR3 region has 16 residues. Trimming took 7 bases from V and 0 from J; bases not matched to a gene: 11. Germline V lookup: CDR1 MNHEY, CDR2 SMNVEV (reference sequence). The CDR3 sequence: CASKGPSGTVNTEAFF. In DNA, the CDR3 is TGTGCCAGCAAAGGCCCCTCCGGGACAGTGAACACTGAAGCTTTCTTT.

The gene calls are TRBV27 and TRBJ2-2, with 9 nucleotides matching TRBD1. Germline V lookup: CDR1 MNHEY, CDR2 SMNVEV (reference sequence). CDR3 size: 16 residues. Trimming cost V 5 bases and J 7 bases; bases outside gene matches: 11. Here the CDR3 DNA reads TGTGCCAGCAGTCAATATCCGGGACAGGGTATCGGGGAGCTGTTTTTT. It codes for CASSQYPGQGIGELFF.

In this sample, this clonotype turned up many times. The gene calls are TRBV28 and TRBJ2-1; the D gene could be TRBD1 or TRBD2 (5 bases each). Trimming took off 5 bases at V and 8 bases at J, with 19 bases between the two ends. Germline V CDR1 and CDR2: MDHEN, SYDVKM. The CDR3 extends over 15 amino acids. CDR3 protein: CASSPGSGAGDEQFF. CDR3 sequence (DNA): TGTGCCAGCAGTCCCGGATCCGGGGCTGGGGATGAGCAGTTCTTC.

The chain uses TRBV3-1 and TRBJ1-3, with D uncertain. The germline CDR1 and CDR2 sequences are LGHDT and YNNKEL (reference sequence). Trimming left V 2 bases short and J 1 base short, with 21 bases between. This CDR3 is 19 amino acids long. CDR3 sequence reads: CASSQFIPITISSGNTIYF. DNA of the CDR3: TGTGCCAGCAGCCAATTCATCCCTATCACGATATCGTCTGGAAACACCATATATTTT.

This clonotype was seen ten or more times. The V and J genes are TRBV27 and TRBJ2-5; 7 bases are a match to TRBD2. Germline CDR1 MNHEY, CDR2 SMNVEV (reference sequence). The CDR3 covers 14 residues. V dropped 1 base and J dropped 1; count of bases not matched to a gene: 0. CDR3 protein: CASSLWGGQETQYF. The DNA of the CDR3 is TGTGCCAGCAGTTTATGGGGGGGCCAAGAGACCCAGTACTTC.

This clonotype occurred a few times. The chain joins TRBV25-1 to TRBJ2-1; D not certain. Germline CDR1 reads MGHDK; CDR2 reads SYGVNS. Trimming took off 1 base at V and 9 bases at J, with 10 bases between the two ends. There are 13 residues in the CDR3. CDR3 in amino acids: CASSESNVGEQFF. The CDR3 DNA reads as TGTGCCAGCAGTGAATCGAACGTAGGTGAGCAGTTCTTC.

This clonotype was seen ten or more times. This chain joins TRBV11-2 and TRBJ1-2; TRBD1 matches at 7 bases. The germline V gene encodes CDR1 SGHAT and CDR2 FQNNGV. The J segment lost 3 bases and the V segment lost 5 bases, leaving 15 bases of the junction unmatched. This CDR3 has 17 amino acids. CDR3 region: CASSPWHRQGEDYGYTF. CDR3 bases: TGTGCCAGCAGCCCCTGGCATCGGCAGGGGGAAGACTATGGCTACACCTTC. Full variable domain (missing parts from reference TRBV11-2 and TRBJ1-2): EAGVAQSPRYKIIEKRQSVAFWCNPISGHATLYWYQQILGQGPKLLIQFQNNGVVDDSQLPKDRFSAERLKGVDSTLKIQPAKLEDSAVYLCASSPWHRQGEDYGYTFGSGTRLTVV.

Ten or more counts support this clonotype. V usage is TRBV19 and J usage is TRBJ1-3, with no clear D. Germline-derived CDR1 and CDR2 are LNHDA and SQIVND (reference sequence). This CDR3 spans 15 amino acids. The ends were cut back, 3 bases at V and 1 base at J, with 10 bases in the middle. The CDR3 sequence is CASSITTASGNTIYF. CDR3 sequence (DNA): TGTGCCAGTAGTATTACAACAGCGTCTGGAAACACCATATATTTT.

This clonotype has only a few counts. The chain joins TRBV6-6 to TRBJ2-6, with D maybe TRBD2 (5 bases). The CDR3 covers 17 residues. The germline gives CDR1 MNHNY, CDR2 SVGAGI (reference sequence). V dropped 6 bases and J dropped 0 bases, with 15 bases sitting between them. The CDR3 spells CASSLGSPSSGANVLTF. For the CDR3, the DNA is TGTGCCAGCAGCTTAGGGAGTCCGAGCTCTGGGGCCAACGTCCTGACTTTC.

This clonotype was seen only a few times. The chain combines TRBV4-1 with TRBJ1-4; TRBD1 matches at 9 bases. The germline V gene has CDR1 MGHRA and CDR2 YSYEKL. The CDR3 runs to 16 residues. J lost 4 bases, V lost 2 bases, and 5 bases had no gene match. DNA of the CDR3: TGCGCCAGCAGCCAACGCGGACAGGGGCTTAATGAAAAACTGTTTTTT. This sequence encodes CASSQRGQGLNEKLFF.

The chain employs TRBV2 and TRBJ2-7, with a possible D match to TRBD2 (5 bases). This CDR3 is 12 amino acids long. Trimming stripped 7 bases from V and 3 bases from J, with 10 bases between. Germline CDR1 SNHLY, CDR2 FYNNEI. DNA for the CDR3: TGTGCCAGCACCGGGAAGTTCTACGAGCAGTACTTC. Protein: CASTGKFYEQYF.

This clonotype was picked up many times. The CDR3 sequence is CASSPPSGRKNEQFF. CDR3 DNA: TGTGCCAGCAGCCCCCCCAGCGGGAGGAAAAATGAGCAGTTCTTC. The chain links TRBV11-2 to TRBJ2-1, with 9 bases lining up with TRBD2. Unmatched junction bases numbered 9, after V lost 5 bases and J lost 7 bases. Germline CDR1 SGHAT, CDR2 FQNNGV. This CDR3 contains 15 residues.

This clonotype was seen at least ten times. The chain recombines TRBV7-9 with TRBJ1-3, with D hard to call. Germline V gives CDR1 SEHNR, CDR2 FQNEAQ (reference sequence). This CDR3 is 17 amino acids long. The ends were cut back, 7 bases at V and 0 bases at J, with 19 bases in the middle. DNA of the CDR3: TGTGCCAGCACCCTGGACGGGGAGTTACTCTCTGGAAACACCATATATTTT. This codes for CASTLDGELLSGNTIYF. The whole variable domain, filled in from reference TRBV7-9 and TRBJ1-3, reads DTGVSQNPRHKITKRGQNVTFRCDPISEHNRLYWYRQTLGQGPEFLTYFQNEAQLEKSRLLSDRFSAERPKGSFSTLEIQRTEQGDSAMYLCASTLDGELLSGNTIYFGEGSWLTVV.

V and J are TRBV12-3 or TRBV12-4 and TRBJ1-1; TRBD1 is a possible D gene (5 bases). The CDR3 loop spans 12 amino acids. Trimming removed 5 bases at V and 12 bases at J, with 16 bases between. CDR3: CASSNDVGETFF. The DNA for the CDR3 is TGTGCCAGCAGTAACGACGTAGGGGAGACTTTCTTT.